This T cell receptor beta chain was obtained from a study of cytomegalovirus exposure and HLA in healthy donors (dated by TCRdb to 2016 to 2017). About the study as a whole: According to a later analysis, one platform produced both the approximately 110 validation repertoires and the roughly 660 repertoires of the first cohort. To predict cytomegalovirus infection status, the study combined high-throughput TCR immunosequencing, statistical association of individual TCRs with disease status, and machine learning. The study was designed to test whether signatures of past pathogen exposure could be identified by cataloging public T cell receptors. Along with the roughly 700-subject first cohort, a separate validation cohort of over a hundred different subjects was used. Results and caveats for the whole study, not just this receptor: A later analysis lacked HLA typing for the validation cohort, so it scored co-occurrence in that cohort across all 110 or so repertoires. In a later analysis, TCRs clustered in the first cohort were found to also tend to co-occur in the 130 or so validation repertoires, with 90% to 95% of cluster scores above 0. In the study, about 150 TCR beta chains were listed as associated with cytomegalovirus. A few of the identified cytomegalovirus-associated TCR beta chains were confirmed in vitro to be specific for cytomegalovirus antigens. It was suggested by the authors that the approach could potentially be generalized to other disease states and immunological phenotypes. While some public TCRs were present in many individuals, most TCR sequences turned up only very rarely across donors. The classifier was reported to diagnose cytomegalovirus status with high specificity and sensitivity in both the original cohort and the validation cohort.

The CDR3 spans 13 residues, from the cysteine through the phenylalanine. Only CDR3 DNA is held: 39 bases, read in frame from base 1. CDR1 and CDR2, per the germline V gene, are SGHDT and YYEEEE. From V the trimming removes 4 bases and from J it removes 1 base, while the gene matches leave 1 base of the junction unaccounted for. The donors belonged to the validation cohort of approximately 130 subjects, which was separate from the 666-subject first cohort. The library was produced with the immunoSEQ multiplex PCR assay. In the paper's pipeline: To diagnose cytomegalovirus status from the catalog of TCR beta chain sequences, a statistical classification framework was built. This immuneACCESS table, as held by TCRdb, lists in-frame sequences with V and J called but not all clones. Of the missing ones, under half trace to an unresolved V gene in checked studies; the others have no known cause. That table furnishes V, J and clone size, whereas the DNA furnished D and trimming. Across this sample there are under 400,000 clones, with approximately 85% seen only once. Jointly, the top ten make up around 0.91% of the sample.

In the case of this clone: No antigen is known for it. No much larger clonotype is one base removed from it; base qualities were not supplied. Distinct nucleotide sequences in the sample also encode this CDR3.

This sequence was found in a man under 40 in good health and CMV-seronegative. The receptor chain draws on TRBV5-6 and TRBJ1-1, and TRBD1 matches 7 of the central bases. Sequenced material: PBMCs. The base sequence is TGTGCCAGCAGCCGGACAGGGAACACTGAAGCTTTCTTT. This is translated as CASSRTGNTEAFF.